These 21 T cell receptor beta chains came from one sample sequenced in a study of identical twins' blood T cells. TCRdb fed the 5' RACE reads into MiXCR, producing one record per CDR3 protein. Of hundreds of thousands of distinct CDR3 sequences listed, 28% are singletons. The sample consisted of PBMCs. These receptors were taken from a woman aged 18 to 50 in good health.

The chain combines TRBV7-9 with TRBJ1-5, with 8 bases lining up with TRBD1. There are 17 residues in the CDR3. J lost 4 bases, V lost 0 bases, and 8 bases had no gene match. Germline CDR1 is SEHNR and CDR2 is FQNEAQ (reference sequence). As DNA, the CDR3 is TGTGCCAGCAGCTTAGCCCCCGGGACAGGTTGGAATCAGCCCCAGCATTTT. Its translation is CASSLAPGTGWNQPQHF.

This clonotype was seen more than once but under ten times. The chain combines TRBV29-1 with TRBJ1-1; D unclear. Per germline, CDR1 SQVTM and CDR2 ANQGSEA. CDR3 length: 12 amino acids. Trimming left V 2 bases short and J 1 base short, with 5 bases between. In DNA form, the CDR3 reads TGCAGCGTTGAAAGACGGAACACTGAAGCTTTCTTT. It is translated as CSVERRNTEAFF.

The chain joins TRBV7-9 to TRBJ1-2; TRBD1 is a possible D gene (5 bases). Germline V gene lookup returns CDR1 SEHNR and CDR2 FQNEAQ (reference sequence). Trimming left V 1 base short and J 5 bases short, with 8 bases between. This CDR3 has 13 amino acids. The CDR3 coding sequence is TGTGCCAGCAGCTTAGTTGCAGGGTATGGCTACACCTTC. It translates to CASSLVAGYGYTF.

The rearrangement uses TRBV6-5 and TRBJ1-1; 7 bases fit TRBD1. CDR3 length: 14 amino acids. Germline V gene data show CDR1 as MNHEY and CDR2 as SVGAGI. Unmatched junction bases numbered 6, after V lost 7 bases and J lost 1 base. The CDR3 spells CASIPGQTNTEAFF. CDR3 DNA: TGTGCCAGCATCCCGGGACAGACGAACACTGAAGCTTTCTTT.

This clonotype has only a few counts. This chain uses TRBV6-5 with TRBJ2-1; D may be TRBD2 (5 bases). This CDR3 region has 13 residues. Germline V gene sequence: CDR1 MNHEY, CDR2 SVGAGI. The V and J ends lost 2 bases and 5 bases respectively, with 7 bases between them. The CDR3 DNA follows: TGTGCCAGCAGTTACGGAGGCCACAATGAGCAGTTCTTC. As protein: CASSYGGHNEQFF.

The sample holds a few counts of this clonotype. The gene calls are TRBV10-2 and TRBJ1-5; 7 bases align to TRBD1. V was clipped by 3 bases and J by 5 bases; unmatched bases: 4. This CDR3 is 14 amino acids long. Germline-derived CDR1 and CDR2 are WSHSY and SAAADI. CDR3 amino acids: CASSDGQVDQPQHF. DNA of the CDR3: TGCGCCAGCAGTGACGGACAGGTCGATCAGCCCCAGCATTTT.

The chain has TRBV12-5 and TRBJ1-1; unclear D gene. The germline V gene encodes CDR1 LGHNT and CDR2 FRNRAP. The CDR3 length is 12 residues. V dropped 8 bases and J dropped 0 bases, with 7 bases sitting between them. CDR3 DNA: TGTGCTAGTAACAGCCTGAACACTGAAGCTTTCTTT. Its protein is CASNSLNTEAFF.

This clonotype was observed a few times. The V gene is TRBV7-2, the J gene TRBJ2-5, with D unclear. Germline V gives CDR1 SGHTA, CDR2 FQGNSA. The CDR3 has 13 amino acids. The V and J ends lost 5 bases and 2 bases respectively, with 9 bases between them. CDR3 protein: CASSRKPQETQYF. DNA for the CDR3: TGTGCCAGCAGCAGAAAGCCACAAGAGACCCAGTACTTC.

This clonotype occurred many times. The chain uses TRBV10-3 and TRBJ2-3, with 7 positions matching TRBD2. Germline lookup yields CDR1 ENHRY and CDR2 SYGVKD. The trim removed 4 bases at V and 0 bases at J, leaving 1 base unmatched. This CDR3 is built from 14 residues. The CDR3 DNA reads as TGTGCCATCAGTGGTAGCGGGAGCACAGATACGCAGTATTTT. Its protein product is CAISGSGSTDTQYF.

In this sample, this clonotype turned up a few times. This chain joins TRBV27 and TRBJ2-1; TRBD1 is a possible D gene (6 bases). Germline V CDR1 and CDR2: MNHEY, SMNVEV (reference sequence). V dropped 4 bases and J dropped 4 bases, with 14 bases sitting between them. CDR3 length: 15 amino acids. The CDR3 reads CASSYSRGRYNEQFF. The CDR3 DNA reads as TGTGCCAGCAGTTACTCCAGGGGCCGGTACAATGAGCAGTTCTTC.

The chain joins TRBV5-1 to TRBJ1-3; 7 bases agree with TRBD1. Germline V gives CDR1 SGHRS, CDR2 YFSETQ. Unmatched junction bases numbered 3, after V lost 0 bases and J lost 3 bases. This CDR3 contains 15 residues. The CDR3 nucleotides read TGCGCCAGCAGCTTGGGAGGGGGCGATGGAAACACCATATATTTT. Amino acid sequence: CASSLGGGDGNTIYF.

A few counts support this clonotype. V is TRBV3-1 and J is TRBJ1-2, with D unclear. This CDR3 comprises 16 residues. V was cut by 4 bases and J by 13 bases, with 28 bases left in between. The germline CDR1 and CDR2 sequences are LGHDT and YNNKEL (reference sequence). CDR3 bases: TGTGCCAGCAGCCCCCAAGATAGGGAAGAAGTTGGAGGGTTCACCTTC. Its protein is CASSPQDREEVGGFTF.

Comments on this clonotype: This may be a read error: a much more frequent sequence differs by one nucleotide. The chain carries TRBV6-5 and TRBJ1-2; TRBD1 matches at 8 bases. The CDR3 is 15 residues long. Per germline, CDR1 MNHEY and CDR2 SVGAGI. CDR3 DNA sequence: TGTGCCGGCAGTCAAGGACAGGGAGTATACCATGGCTACACCTTC. Translation gives CAGSQGQGVYHGYTF.

Ten or more counts support this clonotype. The CDR3 reads CSVASGVYPGELFF. CDR3 sequence (DNA): TGCAGCGTCGCTAGCGGGGTATACCCCGGGGAGCTGTTTTTT. The genes are TRBV29-1 and TRBJ2-2; 9 bases agree with TRBD2. Germline CDR1 is SQVTM and CDR2 is ANQGSEA. Trimming took 6 bases from V and 6 from J; bases not matched to a gene: 8. This CDR3 has 14 amino acids.

The J gene is TRBJ2-1, the V gene TRBV7-9, with 7 bases identical to TRBD1. Germline V CDR1 and CDR2: SEHNR, FQNEAQ (reference sequence). CDR3 length equals 14 residues. V was clipped by 3 bases and J by 7 bases; unmatched bases: 6. The CDR3 nucleotides are TGTGCCAGCAGCTTCACAGGGGTCGATAATGAGCAGTTCTTC. Encoded protein: CASSFTGVDNEQFF.

This clonotype showed up many times. CDR3 DNA sequence: TGTGCCAGCTGCGGGGGTCTCGAGTTTGGAACTGAAGCTTTCTTT. This gives the protein CASCGGLEFGTEAFF. The chain uses TRBV6-5 and TRBJ1-1; perhaps TRBD1 as D (5 bases). CDR1 and CDR2 (germline): MNHEY, SVGAGI. The V gene lost 8 bases and the J gene lost 5 bases, with 21 bases spanning the gap. The CDR3 sequence is 15 residues long.

This clonotype was observed a handful of times. The conserved phenylalanine or tryptophan normally closing the CDR3 is absent here, so this likely arose from a read error. The rearrangement joins TRBV7-2 to TRBJ1-1; D ambiguous. The germline CDR1 and CDR2 sequences are SGHTA and FQGNSA. The V end lost 4 bases, the J end lost 3 bases, and 12 bases lay between the germline ends. The CDR3 covers 14 residues. The CDR3 DNA reads as TGTGCCAGCAGCTATGGTGGTCGGGACACTGAAGCTTTCCTT. Amino acids: CASSYGGRDTEAFL.

This clonotype showed up just a few times. The chain has TRBV20-1 and TRBJ1-2; D is possibly TRBD1 (5 bases). The CDR3 sequence is 14 residues long. Germline-derived CDR1 and CDR2 are DFQATT and SNEGSKA (reference sequence). V lost 5 bases, J lost 5 bases, and 18 bases lay in between. CDR3 sequence (DNA): TGCAGTGCTCAAAAGGGGAGGGGCCGATATGGCTACACCTTC. Translated: CSAQKGRGRYGYTF.

To note about this clonotype: Possible read error: a much larger clone is one base away. This sequence joins TRBV14 and TRBJ2-1, with 10 bases matching TRBD2. Germline V gives CDR1 SGHDN, CDR2 FVKESK. Germline trimming cut 6 bases from V and 6 bases from J; bases unmatched to any gene: 8. The CDR3 is 15 amino acids. CDR3 residues: CASSTWTSGINEQFF. CDR3 DNA: TGTGCCAGCAGTACCTGGACTAGCGGTATCAATGAGCAGTTCTTC.

This clonotype was counted a few times. This chain uses TRBV5-1 with TRBJ1-3, with D possibly being TRBD1 (6 bases). This CDR3 comprises 16 residues. V was pared by 5 bases and J by 2 bases, with 17 bases between. Germline V CDR1 and CDR2: SGHRS, YFSETQ. The CDR3 DNA follows: TGCGCCAGCAGAAGGGGACCAGGGGAAGCTGGAAACACCATATATTTT. It is translated as CASRRGPGEAGNTIYF.

This clonotype is a singleton in its sample. Sequence at one end of the junction differs from germline and may be a read error. This rearrangement joins TRBV18 to TRBJ1-1; 9 bases agree with TRBD1. The CDR3 is 14 amino acids. In germline, CDR1 is KGHSH, CDR2 LQKENI. CDR3 coding DNA: TGTGCCAGCTCACCGACAGGGGGGAACACTGAAGCTTCCTTT. Protein product: CASSPTGGNTEASF.